This is a list of T cell receptor beta chains from one sample in a study of T cells in Graves' hyperthyroidism and ophthalmopathy. TCRdb reprocessed the multiplex PCR reads with MiXCR, giving one entry per CDR3 protein. The repertoire has nearly 110,000 distinct CDR3 sequences, roughly 15% of them found once; the top ten carry 35% to 45%. Input material: blood. These receptors were obtained from a woman aged 45-65 years with Graves' hyperthyroidism. Both conserved end residues are part of each CDR3. Fields, in order: D gene, J gene, V gene, clone size, CDR3 length, CDR3 protein, CDR3 DNA. The D gene is left open where the match is weak. Only some rows state a clone size, as once, few, many or a class for expanded clones.

d_gene: TRBD1
j_gene: TRBJ1-1
v_gene: TRBV20-1
abundance: many
len: 15
CDR3aa: CSAREDRFRDTEAFF
CDR3nt: TGCAGTGCTAGAGAGGACAGGTTCCGCGACACTGAAGCTTTCTTT

d_gene: .
j_gene: TRBJ2-3
v_gene: TRBV20-1
abundance: many
len: 17
CDR3aa: CSARGPNYGRRTDTQYF
CDR3nt: TGCAGTGCTAGAGGACCCAATTACGGGAGACGCACAGATACGCAGTATTTT

d_gene: .
j_gene: TRBJ1-1
v_gene: TRBV29-1
abundance: many
len: 12
CDR3aa: CSASQLNTEAFF
CDR3nt: TGCAGCGCCAGCCAACTGAACACTGAAGCTTTCTTT

d_gene: TRBD2
j_gene: TRBJ2-1
v_gene: TRBV6-1
abundance: many
len: 14
CDR3aa: CATMGGLWGNEQFF
CDR3nt: TGTGCCACCATGGGAGGGCTTTGGGGCAATGAGCAGTTCTTC

d_gene: .
j_gene: TRBJ2-1
v_gene: TRBV11-2
abundance: .
len: 12
CDR3aa: CASSSRNNEQFF
CDR3nt: TGTGCCAGCAGCTCCCGAAACAATGAGCAGTTCTTC

d_gene: TRBD2
j_gene: TRBJ2-3
v_gene: TRBV27
abundance: few
len: 16
CDR3aa: CASISSGRGATDTQYF
CDR3nt: TGTGCCAGCATCAGTAGCGGGAGAGGGGCCACAGATACGCAGTATTTT

d_gene: .
j_gene: TRBJ1-5
v_gene: TRBV6-1
abundance: many
len: 16
CDR3aa: CASSESFQARYQPQHF
CDR3nt: TGTGCCAGCAGTGAATCTTTCCAGGCACGGTATCAGCCCCAGCATTTT

d_gene: .
j_gene: TRBJ2-1
v_gene: TRBV5-6
abundance: .
len: 15
CDR3aa: CASSLASVRYNEQFF
CDR3nt: TGTGCCAGCAGCTTGGCGAGCGTGCGCTACAATGAGCAGTTCTTC

d_gene: TRBD2
j_gene: TRBJ2-3
v_gene: TRBV28
abundance: .
len: 18
CDR3aa: CASSPPLYGGRMGDTQYF
CDR3nt: TGTGCCAGCAGTCCGCCCCTTTATGGCGGGAGGATGGGAGATACGCAGTATTTT

d_gene: TRBD1
j_gene: TRBJ1-2
v_gene: TRBV12-3/TRBV12-4
abundance: .
len: 15
CDR3aa: CASSLDYGTGYGYTF
CDR3nt: TGTGCCAGCAGTTTAGATTATGGGACAGGGTATGGCTACACCTTC

d_gene: .
j_gene: TRBJ1-3
v_gene: TRBV7-9
abundance: many
len: 16
CDR3aa: CASSGQALFSGNTIYF
CDR3nt: TGTGCCAGCTCTGGGCAGGCCCTTTTCTCTGGAAACACCATATATTTT

d_gene: TRBD2
j_gene: TRBJ2-7
v_gene: TRBV27
abundance: many
len: 13
CDR3aa: CASSFAGDDEQYF
CDR3nt: TGTGCCAGCAGTTTCGCGGGAGACGACGAGCAGTACTTC

d_gene: TRBD2
j_gene: TRBJ2-4
v_gene: TRBV6-2/TRBV6-3
abundance: many
len: 16
CDR3aa: CASTDLAGGAKNIQYF
CDR3nt: TGTGCCAGCACCGACCTCGCGGGAGGAGCCAAAAACATTCAGTACTTC

d_gene: .
j_gene: TRBJ2-1
v_gene: TRBV5-1
abundance: many
len: 13
CDR3aa: CASSLEKYNEQFF
CDR3nt: TGCGCCAGCAGCTTAGAAAAGTACAATGAGCAGTTCTTC

d_gene: .
j_gene: TRBJ2-1
v_gene: TRBV5-1
abundance: few
len: 13
CDR3aa: CASNTGTTTAQFF
CDR3nt: TGCGCCAGCAACACCGGGACAACCACGGCGCAGTTCTTC

d_gene: TRBD2
j_gene: TRBJ2-3
v_gene: TRBV5-1
abundance: few
len: 14
CDR3aa: CASSPGTSADTQYF
CDR3nt: TGCGCCAGCAGTCCTGGGACTAGCGCAGATACGCAGTATTTT

d_gene: TRBD1
j_gene: TRBJ1-2
v_gene: TRBV28
abundance: .
len: 15
CDR3aa: CASSFPRARGKGYTF
CDR3nt: TGTGCCAGCAGTTTCCCCCGGGCCAGGGGGAAGGGCTACACCTTC

d_gene: .
j_gene: TRBJ2-7
v_gene: TRBV14
abundance: many
len: 14
CDR3aa: CASSQVFRDYEQYF
CDR3nt: TGTGCCAGCAGCCAAGTCTTCAGGGACTACGAGCAGTACTTC

d_gene: .
j_gene: TRBJ1-5
v_gene: TRBV19
abundance: many
len: 16
CDR3aa: CASSQQVRVGNQPQHF
CDR3nt: TGTGCCAGTAGTCAACAGGTCCGGGTCGGCAATCAGCCCCAGCATTTT

d_gene: .
j_gene: TRBJ1-2
v_gene: TRBV18
abundance: many
len: 13
CDR3aa: CASSPQGRNGYTF
CDR3nt: TGTGCCAGCTCACCCCAGGGAAGGAATGGCTACACCTTC

d_gene: .
j_gene: TRBJ1-6
v_gene: TRBV20-1
abundance: many
len: 11
CDR3aa: CSASSGTPLHF
CDR3nt: TGCAGTGCTAGTTCCGGGACACCCCTCCACTTT

d_gene: .
j_gene: TRBJ1-3
v_gene: TRBV3-1
abundance: many
len: 20
CDR3aa: CASSQMVAGTYSFSGNTIYF
CDR3nt: TGTGCCAGCAGCCAAATGGTGGCCGGGACTTACTCGTTTTCTGGAAACACCATATATTTT

d_gene: .
j_gene: TRBJ1-1
v_gene: TRBV2
abundance: many
len: 13
CDR3aa: CASRREVNTEAFF
CDR3nt: TGTGCCAGCAGAAGGGAGGTGAACACTGAAGCTTTCTTT

d_gene: .
j_gene: TRBJ2-2
v_gene: TRBV28
abundance: many
len: 16
CDR3aa: CASSLRPVGNTGELFF
CDR3nt: TGTGCCAGCAGTTTACGCCCTGTGGGGAACACCGGGGAGCTGTTTTTT

d_gene: TRBD2
j_gene: TRBJ2-3
v_gene: TRBV20-1
abundance: many
len: 16
CDR3aa: CSALQPGLAGTDTQYF
CDR3nt: TGCAGTGCCCTACAACCCGGACTAGCGGGAACAGATACGCAGTATTTT

d_gene: TRBD2
j_gene: TRBJ2-5
v_gene: TRBV5-1
abundance: .
len: 15
CDR3aa: CASSPNRGGQETQYF
CDR3nt: TGCGCCAGCAGCCCAAACCGGGGGGGCCAAGAGACCCAGTACTTC

d_gene: .
j_gene: TRBJ1-4
v_gene: TRBV28
abundance: many
len: 12
CDR3aa: CASRGTNEKLFF
CDR3nt: TGTGCCAGTCGGGGTACTAATGAAAAACTGTTTTTT

d_gene: .
j_gene: TRBJ2-1
v_gene: TRBV6-1
abundance: many
len: 15
CDR3aa: CASSFSPGTIHEQFF
CDR3nt: TGTGCCAGCAGTTTTTCCCCCGGGACAATCCATGAGCAGTTCTTC

d_gene: .
j_gene: TRBJ2-7
v_gene: TRBV28
abundance: many
len: 18
CDR3aa: CASSSAWAYRGGALEQYF
CDR3nt: TGTGCCAGCAGTTCAGCGTGGGCGTACAGGGGCGGGGCCCTCGAGCAGTACTTC

d_gene: .
j_gene: TRBJ2-5
v_gene: TRBV7-9
abundance: many
len: 13
CDR3aa: CASRAPGEETQYF
CDR3nt: TGTGCCAGCAGAGCGCCAGGGGAAGAGACCCAGTACTTC

d_gene: TRBD2
j_gene: TRBJ2-3
v_gene: TRBV3-1
abundance: many
len: 15
CDR3aa: CASSLASGSGDTQYF
CDR3nt: TGTGCCAGCAGCCTAGCTAGCGGGAGCGGAGATACGCAGTATTTT

d_gene: .
j_gene: TRBJ2-5
v_gene: TRBV3-1
abundance: few
len: 19
CDR3aa: CASSQRTTGAGVSQETQYF
CDR3nt: TGTGCCAGCAGCCAACGTACTACCGGTGCAGGGGTATCCCAAGAGACCCAGTACTTC

d_gene: .
j_gene: TRBJ2-5
v_gene: TRBV5-8
abundance: many
len: 14
CDR3aa: CASSLNLGEETQYF
CDR3nt: TGTGCCAGCAGCTTAAACCTAGGCGAAGAGACCCAGTACTTC

d_gene: TRBD2
j_gene: TRBJ2-3
v_gene: TRBV11-2
abundance: once
len: 17
CDR3aa: CASSLGLAGGPTDTQYF
CDR3nt: TGTGCCAGCAGCTTGGGGCTAGCGGGAGGGCCCACAGATACGCAGTATTTT

d_gene: .
j_gene: TRBJ1-6
v_gene: TRBV4-1
abundance: many
len: 16
CDR3aa: CASSQEPALPGSPLHF
CDR3nt: TGCGCCAGCAGCCAAGAGCCGGCCCTACCGGGGTCACCCCTCCACTTT

d_gene: .
j_gene: TRBJ2-1
v_gene: TRBV7-7
abundance: many
len: 14
CDR3aa: CASSFPGPYNEQFF
CDR3nt: TGTGCTAGCAGCTTCCCGGGCCCTTACAATGAGCAGTTCTTC

d_gene: TRBD2
j_gene: TRBJ2-1
v_gene: TRBV20-1
abundance: many
len: 14
CDR3aa: CSARVAGNRDEQFF
CDR3nt: TGCAGTGCTAGAGTAGCGGGGAATCGGGATGAGCAGTTCTTC

d_gene: .
j_gene: TRBJ2-1
v_gene: TRBV15
abundance: many
len: 15
CDR3aa: CATSRDPGTTLAPFF
CDR3nt: TGTGCCACCAGCAGAGATCCCGGGACAACTCTCGCGCCGTTCTTC

d_gene: .
j_gene: TRBJ2-7
v_gene: TRBV11-2
abundance: .
len: 14
CDR3aa: CASSFSGPTYEQYF
CDR3nt: TGTGCCAGCAGCTTTTCGGGTCCAACCTACGAGCAGTACTTC

d_gene: .
j_gene: TRBJ2-5
v_gene: TRBV12-3/TRBV12-4
abundance: many
len: 13
CDR3aa: CASSLDGYRTQYF
CDR3nt: TGTGCCAGCAGTTTAGATGGCTATCGGACCCAGTACTTC

d_gene: TRBD2
j_gene: TRBJ2-3
v_gene: TRBV5-1
abundance: many
len: 14
CDR3aa: CASAAGETPDTQYF
CDR3nt: TGCGCCAGCGCGGCGGGAGAAACCCCAGATACGCAGTATTTT